The 20 T cell receptor beta chains listed next were all sequenced from one sample in a study of CD8+CD57+ T cells in acquired aplastic anemia. Those patients picked for sequencing had displayed CD8+CD57+ cell expansion on flow cytometry. Genomic DNA was employed as the template in profiling TCR beta VDJ and CDR3. TCRdb re-called the reads through MiXCR, storing one row per CDR3 protein. The sample gives 150,000 to 200,000 distinct CDR3 sequences, 40% to 50% of which show up once; 1.1% is in the top ten. Sequences were obtained from sorted CD4+, CD8+, or CD8+CD57+ T cells (not recorded which) from PBMCs. The receptors here all came from a human donor with aplastic anemia.

The chain is built from TRBV19 and TRBJ2-5; 12 nucleotides match TRBD1. Unmatched junction bases numbered 6, after V lost 3 bases and J lost 4 bases. This CDR3 is built from 16 residues. CDR1 LNHDA and CDR2 SQIVND come from the germline V gene (reference sequence). This CDR3 reads CASSITGTGGTETQYF. In nucleotides, the CDR3 is TGTGCCAGTAGTATCACCGGGACAGGGGGCACAGAGACCCAGTACTTC.

This clonotype was detected only a few times. The V gene is TRBV12-3 or TRBV12-4, the J gene TRBJ1-1; no firm D call. This CDR3 has 15 residues. The V and J ends lost 7 bases and 4 bases respectively, with 19 bases between them. In DNA, the CDR3 is TGTGCCAGCACCCTTGAGGGTGGGCTCGGCACTGAAGCTTTCTTT. Translating gives CASTLEGGLGTEAFF.

A note on this clonotype: A much larger clone lies one base from this, so it may be a read error. The chain couples TRBV4-2 to TRBJ2-1, with TRBD2 identical over 13 bases. CDR3 length: 15 amino acids. Germline V gene sequence: CDR1 LGHNA, CDR2 YNFKEQ. CDR3 coding DNA: TGTGCCAGCAGCCCAACTAGCGGGGGGGACAATAAGCAGTTCTTC. Protein sequence: CASSPTSGGDNKQFF.

There are many counts of this clonotype. The CDR3 loop is CASSLTTGTSAKETQYF. The CDR3 bases are TGTGCCAGCAGCTTGACCACCGGGACTAGCGCAAAAGAGACCCAGTACTTC. The chain links TRBV11-3 to TRBJ2-5; 10 nucleotides line up with TRBD2. The junction had 10 bases not matched to a gene; V was cut back by 3 bases and J by 3 bases. The CDR3 contains 17 residues. Germline V CDR1 and CDR2: SGHNT, YENEEA.

This clonotype occurred many times. This chain links TRBV18 with TRBJ2-7, with D possibly TRBD1 on 6 matching bases. This CDR3 contains 14 residues. V was clipped by 1 base and J by 5 bases, with 12 bases between them. The germline V gene has CDR1 KGHSH and CDR2 LQKENI. CDR3 sequence (DNA): TGTGCCAGCTCACCACGGGGCAGGGGAGACGAGCAGTACTTC. Its translation: CASSPRGRGDEQYF.

In the case of this clonotype: A much more abundant neighbour one base away suggests this may be a read error. The chain uses TRBV10-3 and TRBJ2-7; the match to TRBD2 covers 9 bases. Germline CDR1 reads ENHRY; CDR2 reads SYGVKD. CDR3 size: 15 residues. CDR3: CATSVDAGGPYEQYF. The CDR3 nucleotides read TGTGCCACCAGTGTTGATGCGGGAGGGCCTTACGAGCAGTACTTC.

This clonotype came up many times. The chain carries TRBV10-3 and TRBJ2-7; TRBD1 might be the D (8 bases). This CDR3 comprises 13 residues. Germline-derived CDR1 and CDR2 are ENHRY and SYGVKD. V was trimmed by 10 bases and J by 6 bases, leaving 19 bases between them. The CDR3 sequence: CATRGAGTGEQYF. The CDR3, as DNA: TGTGCCACCCGGGGGGCAGGGACAGGCGAGCAGTACTTC.

This clonotype showed up many times. The chain links TRBV20-1 to TRBJ2-3; either TRBD1 or TRBD2 may fit D (5 bases each). Trimming shortened V by 3 bases and J by 0 bases, and 16 bases separated the two germline ends. Germline-derived CDR1 and CDR2 are DFQATT and SNEGSKA (reference sequence). The CDR3 is made up of 16 amino acids. The DNA of the CDR3 is TGCAGTGCTAGCCCCAGGGAGCACAGTAGCACAGATACGCAGTATTTT. Amino acid sequence: CSASPREHSSTDTQYF.

Ten or more counts support this clonotype. The chain recombines TRBV20-1 with TRBJ1-6; D call uncertain. Germline V gives CDR1 DFQATT, CDR2 SNEGSKA (reference sequence). Trimming shortened V by 3 bases and J by 6 bases, and 15 bases separated the two germline ends. This CDR3 has 15 residues. The CDR3 here is CSASGQARRNSPLHF. CDR3 coding DNA: TGCAGTGCTAGTGGCCAGGCGCGCCGTAATTCACCCCTCCACTTT.

Many counts were recorded for this clonotype. In nucleotides, the CDR3 is TGTGCCAGCAGTTTAAGGCGGGGACACGAGCAGTACTTC. Translation: CASSLRRGHEQYF. This rearrangement joins TRBV12-3 or TRBV12-4 to TRBJ2-7; weak D call: TRBD2 (6 bases). Trimming left V 2 bases short and J 5 bases short, with 10 bases between. The CDR3 totals 13 residues.

The rearrangement uses TRBV29-1 and TRBJ2-7; 7 bases agree with TRBD1. After removal of 5 bases from V and 0 bases from J, the junction contained 1 base not matched to a gene. Germline CDR1 SQVTM, CDR2 ANQGSEA. The CDR3 runs 12 residues. In DNA, the CDR3 is TGCAGCGTTAGGGACAGCTCCTACGAGCAGTACTTC. Amino acids: CSVRDSSYEQYF.

The chain links TRBV29-1 to TRBJ2-7, with D perhaps matching TRBD1 (5 bases). The CDR3 sequence is 13 residues long. Per the germline V gene, CDR1 is SQVTM and CDR2 is ANQGSEA. V lost 3 bases and J lost 6, with 15 bases in between. CDR3 in DNA: TGCAGCGTTGATCTAGGTGGCAGGGCCGAGCAGTACTTC. Translating gives CSVDLGGRAEQYF.

In the case of this clonotype: A read error is possible here, since a much larger clone lies one base away. The genes are TRBV20-1 and TRBJ2-1; D is perhaps TRBD1 or TRBD2 (6 bases each). CDR1 is DFQATT, CDR2 SNEGSKA, per germline (reference sequence). The CDR3 extends over 15 amino acids. Trimming pared 1 base from V and 12 bases from J, leaving 22 bases between. The CDR3 DNA follows: TGCAGTGCTAGAGCATTTGGGGGGCCTGGGGATGGGCAGTTCTTC. The encoded protein is CSARAFGGPGDGQFF.

The chain employs TRBV15 and TRBJ2-7, with D possibly called TRBD1 or TRBD2 (6 bases each). This CDR3 is 14 amino acids long. The germline V gene has CDR1 LNHNV and CDR2 YYDKDF (reference sequence). Trimming took 2 bases from V and 7 from J, leaving 15 bases between them. DNA of the CDR3: TGTGCCACCAGCAGACCCGTGACGGGGGCTGAGCAGTACTTC. The encoded protein is CATSRPVTGAEQYF.

The chain has TRBV20-1 and TRBJ2-7, with 7 bases matching TRBD1. The CDR3 totals 13 residues. Losses at the gene ends were 1 base for V and 7 bases for J; bases not matched to a gene: 7. CDR1 is DFQATT, CDR2 SNEGSKA, per germline (reference sequence). The CDR3 reads CSARGTGLGEQYF. The CDR3 DNA is TGCAGTGCTAGAGGGACAGGTCTGGGGGAGCAGTACTTC.

The chain has TRBV20-1 and TRBJ1-2; perhaps TRBD1 as D (6 bases). V was trimmed by 0 bases and J by 7 bases, leaving 21 bases between them. The length of the CDR3 is 16 residues. Germline CDR1 and CDR2: DFQATT and SNEGSKA (reference sequence). The CDR3 coding sequence is TGCAGTGCTAGAGATCCCCCGGGGAGGGAAGGGGGTGGCTACACCTTC. Its translation: CSARDPPGREGGGYTF.

In its sample, this clonotype was seen many times. The chain recombines TRBV7-9 with TRBJ2-2; weak D call: TRBD2 (5 bases). From germline, CDR1 is SEHNR and CDR2 FQNEAQ (reference sequence). The CDR3 consists of 15 residues. V gave up 2 bases and J gave up 1 base, with 8 bases separating them. The CDR3 bases are TGTGCCAGCAGCTTACAGGACTGGAACACCGGGGAGCTGTTTTTT. Translation: CASSLQDWNTGELFF.

The gene calls are TRBV5-6 and TRBJ2-7; 9 nucleotides agree with TRBD1. Germline V gives CDR1 SGHDT, CDR2 YYEEEE. V shed 1 base and J 4 bases; nucleotides not matched to a gene: 3. The CDR3 spans 14 residues. CDR3 in DNA: TGTGCCAGCAGCTTGTACAGGGGGCGATACGAGCAGTACTTC. This encodes CASSLYRGRYEQYF. Full variable domain (missing parts from reference TRBV5-6 and TRBJ2-7): DAGVTQSPTHLIKTRGQQVTLRCSPKSGHDTVSWYQQALGQGPQFIFQYYEEEERQRGNFPDRFSGHQFPNYSSELNVNALLLGDSALYLCASSLYRGRYEQYFGPGTRLTVT.

This chain uses TRBV20-1 with TRBJ1-1; D gene unclear. Germline V gene lookup returns CDR1 DFQATT and CDR2 SNEGSKA (reference sequence). This CDR3 has 12 amino acids. Deletions cut 3 bases from V and 1 base from J, with 6 bases between. The CDR3 sequence is CSASQENTEAFF. Written as DNA, the CDR3 is TGCAGTGCTAGCCAGGAGAACACTGAAGCTTTCTTT.

As regards this clonotype: At one end, the junction sequence differs from germline, possibly due to a read error. The chain uses TRBV6-2 or TRBV6-3 and TRBJ1-5; unclear D gene. CDR1 is MNHEY, CDR2 SVGEGT, per germline. The CDR3 sequence is 15 residues long. The DNA of the CDR3 is TGTGCCAGCAGTGACTCGGGAGTTAGCAATCAGCCCCAGCATTTT. Translated, it gives CASSDSGVSNQPQHF.